This T cell receptor beta chain appears in the sequencing data of a study of PD-L1 blockade in urothelial cancer. About the research overall: The analyses of blood took place 3 weeks (second dose) and 6 weeks after treatment start. The study, taken as a whole, reports: Having blood TCR clonality under the median before treatment predicted better survival.

The time point: peripheral blood 6 weeks after treatment start. Each patient presented with locally advanced or metastatic urothelial carcinoma. Into every PCR, synthetic TCR analog templates were spiked. Profiled with immunoSEQ multiplex PCR; TCRdb holds only in-frame clones, not every one. The sample shows roughly 120,000 clones, under 95% of them seen only once. Points on this clone: Its antigen is still unknown.

The source is a man aged 55 to 69 with urothelial cancer. Sequenced here: PBMCs, sampled around atezolizumab (anti-PD-L1) treatment.

CDR3 sequence reads: CASSQGRTSLQHF. The CDR3 nucleotides read TGTGCCAGCAGTCAGGGGCGAACAAGCCTACAGCATTTT. The rearrangement links TRBV6-5 to TRBJ1-5; tentatively, D is TRBD1 (6 bases). The CDR3 runs 13 residues. V lost 5 bases to trimming and J lost 13 bases, with 18 bases between them. CDR1 is MNHEY and CDR2 is SVGAGI in the germline V gene.